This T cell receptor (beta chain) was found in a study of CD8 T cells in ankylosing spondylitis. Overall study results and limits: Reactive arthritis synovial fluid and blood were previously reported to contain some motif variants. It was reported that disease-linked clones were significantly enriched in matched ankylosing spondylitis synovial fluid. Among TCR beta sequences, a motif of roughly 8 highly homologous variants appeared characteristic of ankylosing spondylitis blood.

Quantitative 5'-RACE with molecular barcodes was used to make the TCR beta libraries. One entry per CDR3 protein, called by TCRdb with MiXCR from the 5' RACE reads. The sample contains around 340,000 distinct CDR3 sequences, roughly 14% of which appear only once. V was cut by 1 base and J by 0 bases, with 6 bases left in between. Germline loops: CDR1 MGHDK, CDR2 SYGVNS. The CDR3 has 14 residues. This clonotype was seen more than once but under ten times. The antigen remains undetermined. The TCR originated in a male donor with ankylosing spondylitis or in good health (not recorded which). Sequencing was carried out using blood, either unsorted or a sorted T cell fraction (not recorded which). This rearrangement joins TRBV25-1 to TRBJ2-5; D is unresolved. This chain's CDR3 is CASSEFHYQETQYF. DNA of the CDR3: TGTGCCAGCAGTGAATTTCACTACCAAGAGACCCAGTACTTC.